This T cell receptor beta chain was sequenced for a study of neurological immune-mediated disorders. Study observations and caveats: Subjects shared no identical expanded-clone CDR3 amino acid sequences, suggesting private TCR-beta repertoires in all groups.

From germline, CDR1 is DFQATT and CDR2 SNEGSKA (reference sequence). The CDR3 has 16 residues. V lost 3 bases to trimming and J lost 2 bases; unmatched junction nucleotides: 13. TCRdb redid the calling of the 5' RACE reads with MiXCR, one entry per CDR3 protein. The sample lists tens of thousands of distinct CDR3 sequences, less than 5% occurring once. The table lists this clonotype with many counts. Its antigen is not identified. Each sorted-subset library came from 800,000 to 1,000,000 CD4+ or CD8+ T cells. This clonotype originated in a woman in her thirties or forties in good health. The chain has TRBV20-1 and TRBJ2-7; TRBD2 aligns across 7 bases. Material: CD4+ T cells from blood. CDR3 in DNA: TGCAGTGCTAGCCCCTCTCTCGGGGCGGGGGCCTACGAGCAGTACTTC. Protein sequence: CSASPSLGAGAYEQYF.